The 18 T cell receptor beta chains listed next were all sequenced from one sample in a study of T cells after yellow fever vaccination. A single record per CDR3 protein comes from TCRdb applying MiXCR to the 5' RACE reads. The table lists some 560,000 distinct CDR3 sequences, roughly a sixth of them singletons. The source was PBMCs, collected 5 days after the first yellow fever vaccination. The source is a man aged 18 to 29 who received the YFV17D yellow fever vaccine.

This chain links TRBV14 with TRBJ2-5; 8 positions match TRBD2. Germline values: CDR1 SGHDN, CDR2 FVKESK. The CDR3 spans 17 residues. The trim removed 2 bases at V and 5 bases at J, leaving 13 bases unmatched. CDR3 DNA: TGTGCCAGCAGCCAATACCCCGTGACTAGCGTCCTTGAGACCCAGTACTTC. Protein sequence: CASSQYPVTSVLETQYF.

This clonotype was observed a few times. The chain combines TRBV4-3 with TRBJ1-1; D unresolved. The CDR3 spans 13 residues. V dropped 5 bases and J dropped 11 bases, with 18 bases sitting between them. The germline gives CDR1 LGHNA, CDR2 YSLEER. CDR3 sequence: CASSGASRLRAFF. DNA for the CDR3: TGCGCCAGCAGCGGAGCCTCCCGGTTGCGGGCTTTCTTT.

This clonotype was counted a few times. The gene calls are TRBV6-5 and TRBJ2-5; TRBD2 aligns across 12 bases. Germline lookup yields CDR1 MNHEY and CDR2 SVGAGI. The CDR3 spans 19 residues. V dropped 2 bases and J dropped 2; count of bases not matched to a gene: 12. CDR3 coding DNA: TGTGCCAGCAGTTACCTTTTCCTAGCGGGGGGGAGAAGACAAGAGACCCAGTACTTC. Its translation is CASSYLFLAGGRRQETQYF.

The gene calls are TRBV5-1 and TRBJ2-1, with D uncertain. The CDR3 length is 15 residues. Deletions cut 0 bases from V and 7 bases from J, with 14 bases between. CDR1 and CDR2 from the germline V gene are SGHRS and YFSETQ. The CDR3 region is CASSLATRSGNEQFF. CDR3 DNA sequence: TGCGCCAGCAGCTTGGCCACGCGGTCCGGGAATGAGCAGTTCTTC. Full variable domain (missing parts from reference TRBV5-1 and TRBJ2-1): KAGVTQTPRYLIKTRGQQVTLSCSPISGHRSVSWYQQTPGQGLQFLFEYFSETQRNKGNFPGRFSGRQFSNSRSEMNVSTLELGDSALYLCASSLATRSGNEQFFGPGTRLTVL.

This clonotype has only one observation. The rearrangement joins TRBV19 to TRBJ2-6; D call uncertain. This CDR3 is built from 16 residues. CDR1 LNHDA and CDR2 SQIVND come from the germline V gene (reference sequence). Trimming stripped 3 bases from V and 0 bases from J, with 9 bases between. CDR3 coding DNA: TGTGCCAGTAGTATTGCGGCGGTCTCTGGGGCCAACGTCCTGACTTTC. The encoded protein is CASSIAAVSGANVLTF.

This chain joins TRBV7-2 and TRBJ2-3; TRBD2 is a possible D gene (7 bases). Germline V gene sequence: CDR1 SGHTA, CDR2 FQGNSA. The CDR3 consists of 13 residues. Between the trimmed V and J ends, which lost 8 bases and 4 bases, there was a span of 13 bases. CDR3 sequence reads: CASGRGGADTQYF. The DNA for the CDR3 is TGTGCCAGCGGGAGGGGGGGCGCAGATACGCAGTATTTT.

In its sample, this clonotype was seen a few times. V gene TRBV7-2 combines with J gene TRBJ1-5; 7 nucleotides line up with TRBD1. After removal of 2 bases from V and 4 bases from J, the junction contained 2 bases not matched to a gene. In germline, CDR1 is SGHTA, CDR2 FQGNSA. CDR3 length: 14 residues. The DNA of the CDR3 is TGTGCCAGCAGCTTAAGGGGGCAGAATCAGCCCCAGCATTTT. Translated, it gives CASSLRGQNQPQHF. Using reference TRBV7-2 and TRBJ1-5 for the parts outside the CDR3, the full variable domain is GAGVSQSPSNKVTEKGKDVELRCDPISGHTALYWYRQSLGQGLEFLIYFQGNSAPDKSGLPSDRFSAERTGGSVSTLTIQRTQQEDSAVYLCASSLRGQNQPQHFGDGTRLSIL.

In this sample, this clonotype turned up a few times. The chain carries TRBV15 and TRBJ1-1, with D perhaps matching TRBD1 (5 bases). Trimming removed 3 bases at V and 11 bases at J, with 16 bases between. CDR1 is LNHNV, CDR2 YYDKDF, per germline (reference sequence). The CDR3 contains 13 residues. CDR3 loop: CATSSRPGTSAFF. The CDR3 DNA sequence: TGTGCCACCAGCAGTCGCCCCGGGACCTCCGCTTTCTTT.

This clonotype was observed a few times. This rearrangement joins TRBV20-1 to TRBJ2-7; 8 positions agree with TRBD2. Per germline, CDR1 DFQATT and CDR2 SNEGSKA (reference sequence). The V segment lost 1 base and the J segment 4 bases; nucleotides outside the gene matches: 3. The CDR3 runs 13 residues. CDR3 amino acids: CSARGAGAYEQYF. For the CDR3, the DNA is TGCAGTGCTAGAGGAGCGGGGGCATACGAGCAGTACTTC.

The V call is TRBV6-5, the J call TRBJ1-1, with D possibly being TRBD1 (6 bases). Trimming left V 6 bases short and J 2 bases short, with 16 bases between. The CDR3 extends over 15 amino acids. Looked up from germline, CDR1 is MNHEY and CDR2 is SVGAGI. CDR3 amino acids: CASRLLHRDNTEAFF. DNA of the CDR3: TGTGCCAGCAGATTACTACACAGGGACAACACTGAAGCTTTCTTT.

The chain has TRBV6-5 and TRBJ2-3, with 9 bases that match TRBD1. J lost 5 bases, V lost 4 bases, and 4 bases had no gene match. Germline assignment: CDR1 MNHEY and CDR2 SVGAGI. The CDR3 has 14 amino acids. The CDR3 loop is CASSSRQGGDTQYF. The CDR3 DNA sequence: TGTGCCAGCAGTTCTAGACAGGGGGGAGATACGCAGTATTTT.

A few counts support this clonotype. The V and J genes are TRBV18 and TRBJ1-2, with 7 nucleotides matching TRBD1. The trim removed 6 bases at V and 4 bases at J, leaving 20 bases unmatched. Germline V gene lookup returns CDR1 KGHSH and CDR2 LQKENI. CDR3 length: 18 amino acids. CDR3 DNA: TGTGCCAGCTCGCTCCTCCTTCCCGGGACAGAATCTGGCTATGGCTACACCTTC. Protein: CASSLLLPGTESGYGYTF.

The gene calls are TRBV10-3 and TRBJ2-5, with a tentative D call TRBD2 (6 bases). The germline V and J ends were trimmed by 6 bases and 3 bases, with 29 bases remaining between them. Germline V lookup: CDR1 ENHRY, CDR2 SYGVKD. CDR3 length: 19 amino acids. The CDR3 DNA follows: TGTGCCATCAGGCGCCTTGTCCAGGCGGGGCGGACCTCTGAAGAGACCCAGTACTTC. This codes for CAIRRLVQAGRTSEETQYF.

The chain recombines TRBV20-1 with TRBJ2-3; D not certain. The V gene lost 1 base and the J gene lost 2 bases, with 10 bases spanning the gap. Germline V gene data show CDR1 as DFQATT and CDR2 as SNEGSKA (reference sequence). This CDR3 spans 14 amino acids. In nucleotides, the CDR3 is TGCAGTGCTAGAGCTACGGATCACACAGATACGCAGTATTTT. Translation gives CSARATDHTDTQYF.

The V and J genes are TRBV30 and TRBJ2-2, with D tentatively TRBD1 or TRBD2 (5 bases each). CDR1 is GTSNPN and CDR2 is SVGIG in the germline V gene (reference sequence). Trimming cost V 6 bases and J 9 bases, with 11 bases left between them. The CDR3 spans 11 residues. The CDR3 loop is CACAGAWELFF. The CDR3 DNA sequence: TGTGCCTGTGCCGGGGCCTGGGAGCTGTTTTTT.

The table lists this clonotype with a few counts. This chain connects TRBV15 to TRBJ1-1; maybe TRBD1 (5 bases). This CDR3 comprises 12 residues. Germline V gene data show CDR1 as LNHNV and CDR2 as YYDKDF (reference sequence). V was cut by 10 bases and J by 5 bases, with 14 bases left in between. Here the CDR3 DNA reads TGTGCCATCAGATCAGGGAATACTGAAGCTTTCTTT. It translates to CAIRSGNTEAFF.

The J gene is TRBJ2-7, the V gene TRBV28; the match to TRBD1 covers 10 bases. Germline-derived CDR1 and CDR2 are MDHEN and SYDVKM. The CDR3 covers 17 residues. After removal of 6 bases from V and 0 bases from J, the junction contained 11 bases not matched to a gene. The CDR3 nucleotides read TGTGCCAGCAGCTTGGACAGGGGGGCGAGTAGCTCCTACGAGCAGTACGTC. Amino acids: CASSLDRGASSSYEQYV.

This clonotype has more than one count but fewer than ten. V is TRBV19 and J is TRBJ2-7; either TRBD1 or TRBD2 may supply D (6 bases each). V was cut by 7 bases and J by 6 bases, with 16 bases left in between. CDR3 size: 13 residues. Germline CDR1 LNHDA, CDR2 SQIVND (reference sequence). The CDR3 bases are TGTGCCAGTACTTCCGGGGGACAAGGCGAGCAGTACTTC. Translated: CASTSGGQGEQYF.